This T cell receptor (beta chain) originates from a study of blood T cell repertoires in COVID-19. Overall study: There were acute and convalescent COVID-19 samples, and they came from the United States, Italy and Spain. PBMCs, B-cell-depleted T cells, or T cells provided the cDNA or gDNA that made up the material.

As originally analysed: Estimation of nucleated cell counts relied on the amplification of reference gene primers. TCRdb's table, derived via immunoSEQ multiplex PCR, lists solely in-frame clones and lacks some. That table gives V, J and clone size, and the DNA gave D and trimming. Found here are some 180,000 clones, approximately 80% of them singletons; the top ten hold approximately 4.7%. The V gene end was trimmed by 2 bases and the J gene end by 3 bases; junction bases not matched to a gene: 3. Per the germline V gene, CDR1 is MNHEY and CDR2 is SVGEGT. The CDR3 is made up of 15 amino acids. This TCR came from a woman aged 60-75 years with acute COVID-19. The chain combines TRBV6-2 or TRBV6-3 with TRBJ2-5, with 10 bases aligning to TRBD2. Sequencing used PBMCs or T cells enriched from blood (not recorded which). In DNA, the CDR3 is TGTGCCAGCAGTTACGGTCTAGCGGGGGAAGAGACCCAGTACTTC. As protein: CASSYGLAGEETQYF.